This TCR beta chain was captured by sequencing in a study of T cells in Graves' hyperthyroidism and ophthalmopathy. In the study overall: Peripheral blood specimens were obtained at initial diagnosis, prior to any treatment.

In patients aged 18 to 65, hyperthyroidism was newly diagnosed, with duration under 2 months. The diagnoses drew upon clinical symptoms, serum thyroxine and TRAb, thyroid ultrasound and orbital computed tomography. Authors of the study amplified TCR beta CDR3 regions from RNA transcripts. HTBI primers were employed in a first-round RT-PCR of the TCR CDR3. Using its own MiXCR run on the multiplex PCR reads, TCRdb lists one record per CDR3 protein. This table has hundreds of thousands of distinct CDR3 sequences, roughly 13% appearing once. The CDR3 runs 15 residues. With 4 bases removed from V and 5 bases from J, the gap between germline ends came to 17 bases.

This clonotype originated in a woman aged 18-29 years with Graves' hyperthyroidism. The rearrangement joins TRBV12-3 or TRBV12-4 to TRBJ2-5; D uncertain. The sequenced material came from blood. The CDR3 region is CASSSPAGPMETQYF. The CDR3 coding sequence is TGTGCCAGCAGTTCCCCCGCAGGCCCCATGGAGACCCAGTACTTC.